The 7 T cell receptor beta chains below were found in one sample sequenced in a study of cytomegalovirus exposure and HLA in healthy donors. 13 Jbeta primers and 60 Vbeta primers were used for the PCR. Measured with immunoSEQ multiplex PCR; TCRdb has only the in-frame clones, and not every one. Among about 200,000 clones listed, roughly 79% were seen once. Material: PBMCs. Receptor source: a man younger than 35 in good health and CMV-seronegative.

About this clone: The conserved closing phenylalanine or tryptophan is absent in this CDR3, likely reflecting a read error. The limits of the CDR3 on the DNA are not certain, so only TCRdb's listed CDR3 is given. This chain uses TRBV15 with TRBJ2-7; no DNA check was done on the table's D call, TRBD2. Both ends counted, the CDR3 spans 13 residues. Germline lookup yields CDR1 LNHNV and CDR2 YYDKDF (reference sequence). CDR3 in amino acids: CATSRDSGLVGVL.

The V call is TRBV27, the J call TRBJ2-5; 9 positions agree with TRBD1. Germline assignment: CDR1 MNHEY and CDR2 SMNVEV (reference sequence). The CDR3 is made up of 14 amino acids. The ends lost 1 base at V and 4 bases at J; junction bases unmatched: 1. The CDR3 reads CASSLLGQGETQYF. In DNA form, the CDR3 reads TGTGCCAGCAGTTTATTGGGACAGGGAGAGACCCAGTACTTC.

The chain uses TRBV11-2 and TRBJ2-7; a possible D gene is TRBD1 (6 bases). This CDR3 is built from 14 residues. Germline CDR1 is SGHAT and CDR2 is FQNNGV. Between the trimmed V and J ends, which lost 6 bases and 4 bases, there was a span of 16 bases. CDR3 sequence reads: CASSGGSGRYEQYF. As DNA, the CDR3 is TGTGCCAGCAGTGGGGGCAGCGGACGGTACGAGCAGTACTTC.

This clone appeared a few times. The V call is TRBV5-1, the J call TRBJ1-6, with 10 nucleotides matching TRBD1. V lost 0 bases, J lost 8 bases, and 5 bases stayed unmatched. Looked up from germline, CDR1 is SGHRS and CDR2 is YFSETQ. CDR3 length: 16 residues. The DNA of the CDR3 is TGCGCCAGCAGCTTGGCCGGACAGGGGGTGTATTCACCCCTCCACTTT. It codes for CASSLAGQGVYSPLHF.

The V and J genes are TRBV11-2 and TRBJ2-7; 8 nucleotides align to TRBD1. Trimming at V came to 1 base and at J to 3 bases, leaving 8 bases not matched to a gene. Germline CDR1 SGHAT, CDR2 FQNNGV. This CDR3 contains 16 residues. The CDR3: CASSLVGGTGYYEQYF. DNA for the CDR3: TGTGCCAGCAGCTTAGTGGGTGGGACAGGCTACTACGAGCAGTACTTC. The entire variable domain, with the rest obtained from reference TRBV11-2 and TRBJ2-7, is as follows: EAGVAQSPRYKIIEKRQSVAFWCNPISGHATLYWYQQILGQGPKLLIQFQNNGVVDDSQLPKDRFSAERLKGVDSTLKIQPAKLEDSAVYLCASSLVGGTGYYEQYFGPGTRLTVT.

This chain connects TRBV30 to TRBJ2-5, with D perhaps matching TRBD1 (5 bases). The CDR3 has 13 residues. The V gene's germline CDR1 is GTSNPN and CDR2 SVGIG (reference sequence). V lost 0 bases, J lost 4 bases, and 9 bases lay in between. CDR3 amino acids: CAWSVGGAETQYF. DNA for the CDR3: TGTGCCTGGAGTGTAGGTGGGGCAGAGACCCAGTACTTC.

The chain employs TRBV19 and TRBJ1-2, with D possibly being TRBD1 (5 bases). The CDR3 has 14 amino acids. Germline V gene lookup returns CDR1 LNHDA and CDR2 SQIVND (reference sequence). The V and J ends lost 4 bases and 2 bases respectively, with 11 bases between them. CDR3 in amino acids: CASSTGRENYGYTF. DNA of the CDR3: TGTGCCAGTAGTACTGGCAGGGAAAACTATGGCTACACCTTC.